The TCR beta chain under discussion was sequenced for a study of T cell changes during pregnancy in multiple sclerosis. Repertoires were generated with immunoSEQ multiplex PCR, while TCRdb's copy carries only in-frame clones and drops some. Of around 75,000 clones in the sample, around 94% were seen once. This CDR3 has 14 residues. Germline values: CDR1 PRHDT, CDR2 FYEKMQ (reference sequence). Trimming pared 3 bases from V and 1 base from J, leaving 10 bases between. The source is a female donor with multiple sclerosis, enrolled in a pregnancy study. This rearrangement joins TRBV13 to TRBJ2-7; D ambiguous. This material consisted of CD4+ T cells from peripheral blood mononuclear cells, taken after pregnancy. The CDR3 bases are TGTGCCAGCAGCTTTGGCCCACTATCCTACGAGCAGTACTTC. Its translation: CASSFGPLSYEQYF.